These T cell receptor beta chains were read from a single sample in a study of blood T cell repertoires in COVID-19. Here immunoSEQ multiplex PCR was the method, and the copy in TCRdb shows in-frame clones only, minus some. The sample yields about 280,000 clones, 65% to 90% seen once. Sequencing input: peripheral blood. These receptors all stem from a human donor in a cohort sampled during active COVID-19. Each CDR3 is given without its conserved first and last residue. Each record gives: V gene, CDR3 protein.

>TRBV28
ASSSPGQGNIQY
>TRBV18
ASSHGQAYEQY
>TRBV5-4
ASSLEPQETQY
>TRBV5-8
ASSLVNGVANGELF
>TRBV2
ASSLTSGVGGETQY
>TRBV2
ASRDRGASWEAF
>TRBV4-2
ASSSGSYNSPLH
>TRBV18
ASSPPGDTQY
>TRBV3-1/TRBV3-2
ASSTRLAGASSSYNEQF
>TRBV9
ASSVAPTAQETQY
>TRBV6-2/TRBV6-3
ASIPPGQGLVGQY
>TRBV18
ASSPWTDSPLH
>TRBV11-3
ASSLGGTANTGELF
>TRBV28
ASSSPGTPDTEAF
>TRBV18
ASSPPGANPGDTQY
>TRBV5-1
ASSLEAGERLYGYT
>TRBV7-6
ASSLQRARGTDTQY
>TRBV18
ASSRRRTGEETQY
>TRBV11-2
ASSYGVEQY
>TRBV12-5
ASGPPPSWDTQY
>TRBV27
ASRPGLEGETQY
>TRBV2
ASSVVSGNQPQH
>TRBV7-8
ASSLGGGEAF
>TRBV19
ASRRGHRDNSPLH
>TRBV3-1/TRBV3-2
ASSLLGQGNGYT
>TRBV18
ASSLEWPPSNSPLH
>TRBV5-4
ASSPGYGTGYYGYT
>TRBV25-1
ASSDTSGVLVDNEQF
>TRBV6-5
ASTGQPTNQPQH
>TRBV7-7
ASSPRDSYNEQF
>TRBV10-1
ASVEDRRYGYT
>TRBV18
ASSPNTQETQY
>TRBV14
ASSPLSGAAKNIQY
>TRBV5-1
ASSLQDSTNTEAF
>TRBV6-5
ASSYRPWGGNTEAF
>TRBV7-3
ASSERTGNDFYGYT
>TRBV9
ASSVGTSGRRVDTQY
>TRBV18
ASHRDSYNEQF
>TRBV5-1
ASSLSDLETQY
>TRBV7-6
ASSPLRLGGETQY
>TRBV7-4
ASRPLGLAVIIYSYEQY
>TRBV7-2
ASSQTRGGSGETQY
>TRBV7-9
ASSGYPTGTDTQY
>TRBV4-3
ASSQDYGVRPKNIQY
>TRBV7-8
ASSSNYGQTYEQY
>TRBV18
ASSPQEPNTGELF
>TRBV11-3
ASSSRIAGGMNEQF
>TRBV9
ASSVGVLETEAF
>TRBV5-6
ASSPRVTSYEQY
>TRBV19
ASSMYLPGRRGYEQY
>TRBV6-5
ATAVESFRNTIY
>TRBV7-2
ASSQRATEKLF